The next 10 T cell receptor beta chains were all read from a single sample in a study of blood T cell repertoires in COVID-19. TCRdb keeps only in-frame clones here, not all; method: immunoSEQ multiplex PCR. The repertoire holds around 250,000 clones, 80% to 90% seen once, with around 1.8% in the top ten. The sample comprised PBMCs or T cells enriched from blood (not recorded which). All receptors derive from a woman aged 50 to 60 who had recovered from COVID-19.

The V call is TRBV30, the J call TRBJ2-5, with TRBD2 identical over 9 bases. Germline V gene data show CDR1 as GTSNPN and CDR2 as SVGIG (reference sequence). CDR3 length: 17 residues. J gave up 4 bases and V 0 bases, and 12 bases lay outside the gene matches. CDR3 coding DNA: TGTGCCTGGAGTGTACGAGGTAGCGGGAGTAAAGGAGAGACCCAGTACTTC. Translation gives CAWSVRGSGSKGETQYF.

For this clone: This specimen includes other DNA sequences encoding the same CDR3. The chain is built from TRBV27 and TRBJ2-1, with 10 positions matching TRBD2. Losses at the gene ends were 5 bases for V and 2 bases for J; bases not matched to a gene: 3. Germline V CDR1 and CDR2: MNHEY, SMNVEV (reference sequence). The CDR3 runs to 15 residues. CDR3 nucleotide sequence: TGTGCCAGCAGTCTCACTAGCGGGACCTACAATGAGCAGTTCTTC. Amino acid sequence: CASSLTSGTYNEQFF.

This clone was recorded only once. CDR3 amino acids: CASSLGLAGANYNEQFF. CDR3 sequence (DNA): TGTGCCAGCAGCTTGGGCCTAGCGGGAGCCAACTACAATGAGCAGTTCTTC. The rearrangement uses TRBV5-5 and TRBJ2-1; 10 bases fit TRBD2. V shed 0 bases, J shed 3 bases, and the junction held 6 bases outside the gene matches. CDR3 size: 17 residues. Germline assignment: CDR1 SGHKS and CDR2 YYEKEE (reference sequence).

The rearrangement joins TRBV27 to TRBJ2-7; TRBD1 might be the D (5 bases). The CDR3 has 15 residues. V gave up 2 bases and J gave up 3 bases, with 14 bases separating them. Germline V CDR1 and CDR2: MNHEY, SMNVEV (reference sequence). CDR3 sequence reads: CASSLADIGHYEQYF. The CDR3 DNA follows: TGTGCCAGCAGTTTAGCCGACATAGGACACTACGAGCAGTACTTC.

This chain joins TRBV25-1 and TRBJ1-2, with a tentative D call TRBD1 (5 bases). Germline V CDR1 and CDR2: MGHDK, SYGVNS. Trimming took 5 bases from V and 5 from J, leaving 6 bases between them. The CDR3 contains 11 residues. The DNA for the CDR3 is TGTGCCAGCAGTCAGGGATATGGCTACACCTTC. It yields the protein CASSQGYGYTF.

This clone was picked up a small number of times. The chain recombines TRBV27 with TRBJ2-1, with D possibly being TRBD2 (5 bases). Germline CDR1 and CDR2: MNHEY and SMNVEV (reference sequence). This CDR3 has 13 amino acids. Deletions cut 3 bases from V and 3 bases from J, with 6 bases between. CDR3 amino acids: CASSFGLYNEQFF. DNA for the CDR3: TGTGCCAGCAGTTTTGGACTCTACAATGAGCAGTTCTTC.

The J gene is TRBJ2-3, the V gene TRBV21-1; the D call of TRBD1 is as the table states it, not checked on the DNA. TRBV21-1 is a recognized pseudogene. This CDR3 spans 16 amino acids. The CDR3 DNA is TGTGCCAGCAGCAGTAATCAGGGGTGGACCACAGATACGCAGTATTTT. Its translation is CASSSNQGWTTDTQYF.

The V call is TRBV5-4, the J call TRBJ2-1, with 11 nucleotides matching TRBD2. The length of the CDR3 is 15 residues. V trimming: 1 base; J trimming: 9 bases; junction bases outside the gene matches: 6. Germline assignment: CDR1 SGHNT and CDR2 YYREEE (reference sequence). CDR3 region: CASSLTSGGGAEQFF. CDR3 DNA: TGTGCCAGCAGCTTGACTAGCGGGGGAGGGGCTGAGCAGTTCTTC.

V gene TRBV27 combines with J gene TRBJ1-2; D not certain. CDR1 and CDR2 from the germline V gene are MNHEY and SMNVEV (reference sequence). Between the trimmed V and J ends, which lost 5 bases and 2 bases, there was a span of 18 bases. The CDR3 totals 16 residues. CDR3 residues: CASSTRPGRANYGYTF. The DNA of the CDR3 is TGTGCCAGCAGTACCCGCCCCGGGAGGGCGAACTATGGCTACACCTTC.

The V call is TRBV10-1, the J call TRBJ1-1; TRBD1 matches 8 bases. This CDR3 has 16 residues. CDR1 is WNHNN and CDR2 is SYGVQD in the germline V gene (reference sequence). Trimming cost V 0 bases and J 2 bases; bases outside gene matches: 5. CDR3 sequence reads: CASSESAGQGNTEAFF. The CDR3 DNA is TGCGCCAGCAGTGAGTCAGCCGGACAGGGAAACACTGAAGCTTTCTTT.